This T cell receptor beta chain was found in a study of long-term antiretroviral therapy in people with HIV. Study outcomes and limitations: Clones that expanded before ART (that is, prior to treatment) dominated the repertoire at all time points.

Assay version v3.0 of immunoSEQ was used, and it was run at survey level. Sequencing was intended to reach about 40,000-50,000 T-cell genomes per sample. Some clones are missing from TCRdb's copy, which holds only in-frame ones; the method was immunoSEQ multiplex PCR. The repertoire has around 16,000 clones, about four fifths of them found once; the top ten carry approximately 15%. Until DNA extraction, the samples held between roughly 1-10 million cryopreserved PBMC. Notes on this clone: What it binds is unknown.

The CDR3 is 13 amino acids. CDR1 and CDR2 from the germline V gene are MNHEY and SVGAGI. Deletions cut 6 bases from V and 5 bases from J, with 13 bases between. This clonotype was obtained from a middle-aged woman with HIV. Here the sequenced sample was unsorted PBMCs, taken less than 3.3 years after starting antiretroviral therapy. V gene TRBV6-5 combines with J gene TRBJ1-2; the D is unclear. For the CDR3, the DNA is TGTGCCAGCAGGACTGTGATGGGGTATGGCTACACCTTC. Translated, it gives CASRTVMGYGYTF.